The 5 T cell receptor beta chains in this list originate from one sample, sequenced in a study of STAT5B mutations in CD4+ large granular lymphocyte leukemia. The assay was immunoSEQ multiplex PCR, and TCRdb's table has in-frame clones only and misses some. The data show roughly 36,000 clones, more than 55% seen once. The sample taken for sequencing was CD4+ T cells from blood buffy coats. These receptors were obtained from a human donor in good health.

This chain connects TRBV2 to TRBJ2-5, with D possibly matching TRBD1 (5 bases). In germline, CDR1 is SNHLY, CDR2 FYNNEI. The V and J ends lost 5 bases and 1 base respectively, with 11 bases between them. CDR3 length: 14 residues. The CDR3 DNA follows: TGTGCCAGCAGTTCCAAAAGGGGCCAAGAGACCCAGTACTTC. Its translation: CASSSKRGQETQYF. Drawing the rest from reference TRBV2 and TRBJ2-5, the complete variable domain is EPEVTQTPSHQVTQMGQEVILRCVPISNHLYFYWYRQILGQKVEFLVSFYNNEISEKSEIFDDQFSVERPDGSNFTLKIRSTKLEDSAMYFCASSSKRGQETQYFGPGTRLLVL.

This clone was seen a handful of times. V usage is TRBV6-5 and J usage is TRBJ1-6; D may be TRBD1 (6 bases). Germline values: CDR1 MNHEY, CDR2 SVGAGI. The V end lost 6 bases, the J end lost 14 bases, and 20 bases lay between the germline ends. The CDR3 is made up of 14 amino acids. The CDR3 DNA sequence: TGTGCCAGCAGCCGGGACACCGCCCCTCCCACCCTCCACTTT. Residues: CASSRDTAPPTLHF.

This chain connects TRBV5-1 to TRBJ1-4; 7 bases match TRBD1. V trimming: 1 base; J trimming: 8 bases; junction bases outside the gene matches: 2. The CDR3 loop spans 13 amino acids. Germline V CDR1 and CDR2: SGHRS, YFSETQ. Here the CDR3 reads CASSLKQGEKLFF. Here the CDR3 DNA reads TGCGCCAGCAGCTTGAAACAGGGGGAAAAACTGTTTTTT.

The chain combines TRBV28 with TRBJ1-4; D remains unclear. The germline V gene encodes CDR1 MDHEN and CDR2 SYDVKM. The CDR3 totals 15 residues. V lost 0 bases to trimming and J lost 3 bases, with 8 bases between them. This chain's CDR3 is CASSLWGGSNEKLFF. The DNA of the CDR3 is TGTGCCAGCAGTTTATGGGGAGGGTCTAATGAAAAACTGTTTTTT.

This clone was observed a few times. The chain uses TRBV5-6 and TRBJ1-1; TRBD1 aligns across 8 bases. The CDR3 contains 15 residues. Germline V gives CDR1 SGHDT, CDR2 YYEEEE. Losses at the gene ends were 4 bases for V and 4 bases for J; bases not matched to a gene: 9. The CDR3 loop reads CASSRRTDRGTEAFF. In DNA form, the CDR3 reads TGTGCCAGCAGCCGTAGAACCGACAGGGGCACTGAAGCTTTCTTT.